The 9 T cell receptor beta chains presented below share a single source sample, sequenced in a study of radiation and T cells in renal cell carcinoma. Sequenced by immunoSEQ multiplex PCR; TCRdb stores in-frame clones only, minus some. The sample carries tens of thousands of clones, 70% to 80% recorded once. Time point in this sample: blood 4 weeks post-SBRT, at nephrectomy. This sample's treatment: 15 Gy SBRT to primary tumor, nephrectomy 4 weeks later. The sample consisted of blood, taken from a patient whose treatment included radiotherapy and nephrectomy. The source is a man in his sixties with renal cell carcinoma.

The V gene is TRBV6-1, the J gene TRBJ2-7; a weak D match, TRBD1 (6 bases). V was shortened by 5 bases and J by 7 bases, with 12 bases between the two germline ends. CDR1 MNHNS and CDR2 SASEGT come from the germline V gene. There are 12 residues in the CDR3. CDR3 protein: CASSKGHNEQYF. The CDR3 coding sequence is TGTGCCAGCAGTAAGGGACACAATGAGCAGTACTTC.

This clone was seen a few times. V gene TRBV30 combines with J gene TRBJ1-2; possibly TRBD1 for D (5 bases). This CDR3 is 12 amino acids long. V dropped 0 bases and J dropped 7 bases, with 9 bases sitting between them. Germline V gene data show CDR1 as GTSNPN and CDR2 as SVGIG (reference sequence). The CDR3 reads CAWSVRGRGYTF. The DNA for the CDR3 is TGTGCCTGGAGTGTAAGGGGCCGTGGCTACACCTTC.

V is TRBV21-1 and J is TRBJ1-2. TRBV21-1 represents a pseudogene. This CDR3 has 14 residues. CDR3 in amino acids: CASSEDLANYGYTF. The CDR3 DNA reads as TGTGCCAGCTCGGAGGACTTAGCTAACTATGGCTACACCTTC.

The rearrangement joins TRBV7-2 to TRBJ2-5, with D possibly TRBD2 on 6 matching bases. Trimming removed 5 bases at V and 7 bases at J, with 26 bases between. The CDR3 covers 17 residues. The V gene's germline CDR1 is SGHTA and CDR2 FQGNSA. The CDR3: CASSTQPPGTLRSTQYF. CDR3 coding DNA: TGTGCCAGCAGCACCCAGCCCCCCGGGACTCTACGATCGACCCAGTACTTC.

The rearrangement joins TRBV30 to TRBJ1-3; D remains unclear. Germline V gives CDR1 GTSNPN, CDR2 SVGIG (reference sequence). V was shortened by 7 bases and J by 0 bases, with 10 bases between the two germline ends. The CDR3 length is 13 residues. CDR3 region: CAYVQSSGNTIYF. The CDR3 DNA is TGTGCCTACGTACAGAGCTCTGGAAACACCATATATTTT.

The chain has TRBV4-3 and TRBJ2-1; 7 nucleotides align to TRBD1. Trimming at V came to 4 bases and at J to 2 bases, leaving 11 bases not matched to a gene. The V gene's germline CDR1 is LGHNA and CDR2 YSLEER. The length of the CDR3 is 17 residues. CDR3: CASSLQPTGAPYNEQFF. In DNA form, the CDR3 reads TGCGCCAGCAGCCTACAACCAACAGGGGCCCCCTACAATGAGCAGTTCTTC.

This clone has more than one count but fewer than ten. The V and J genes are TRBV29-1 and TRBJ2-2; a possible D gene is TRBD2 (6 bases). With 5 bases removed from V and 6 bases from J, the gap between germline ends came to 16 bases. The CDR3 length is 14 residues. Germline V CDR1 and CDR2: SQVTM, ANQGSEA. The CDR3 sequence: CSVRPVGGAGELFF. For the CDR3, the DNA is TGCAGCGTTAGGCCCGTCGGGGGAGCCGGGGAGCTGTTTTTT.

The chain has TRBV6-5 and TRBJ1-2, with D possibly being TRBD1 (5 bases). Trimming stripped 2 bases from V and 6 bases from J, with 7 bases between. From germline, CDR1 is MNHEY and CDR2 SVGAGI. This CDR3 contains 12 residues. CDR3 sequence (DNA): TGTGCCAGCAGTTACGAAGGGGATGGCTACACCTTC. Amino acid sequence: CASSYEGDGYTF.

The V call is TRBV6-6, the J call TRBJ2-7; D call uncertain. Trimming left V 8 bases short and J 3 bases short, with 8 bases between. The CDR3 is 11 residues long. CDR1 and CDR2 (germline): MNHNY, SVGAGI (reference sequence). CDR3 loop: CASRAFYEQYF. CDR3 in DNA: TGTGCCAGCCGGGCGTTCTACGAGCAGTACTTC.